This TCR beta chain was recovered during a study of metastatic and nonmetastatic thyroid tumors. Study in general: Repertoire comparison spanned blood and tumor or nodule tissue of malignant and benign thyroid patients. Study-wide results and limits: TCR beta diversity was reportedly significantly higher in malignant thyroid tumors than benign nodules, in blood and tumor.

Per the original methods: CDR3 was compared across clinicopathological groups, and the resulting differences were used to build a distant-metastasis classifier for papillary thyroid cancer. TCRdb re-called the PCR reads via MiXCR. The V and J calls were not made by the authors but by TCRdb's processing. The sample has just over 20,000 clones, approximately 14% seen once. CDR1 is SEHNR, CDR2 FQNEAQ, per germline (reference sequence). The CDR3 covers 16 residues. Trimming took 2 bases from V and 1 from J, leaving 12 bases between them. Until they underwent thyroid surgery, no patient had received any treatment. This clone was found many times. Antigen unknown.

Sample: blood. The genes are TRBV7-9 and TRBJ2-4, with D perhaps assigned TRBD1 or TRBD2 (5 bases each). The origin of this receptor is a female donor with papillary thyroid cancer or a benign thyroid nodule (not recorded which). Some clones in this sample may be carry-over from other donors' samples. The CDR3 DNA is TGTGCCAGCAGCTTATTTGAGTGGGGGGCCAAAAACATTCAGTACTTC. Its translation is CASSLFEWGAKNIQYF.